Detailed here is one T cell receptor (beta chain). Its antigen is unidentified. 13 Jbeta primers and 60 Vbeta primers were used for the PCR. Assay: immunoSEQ multiplex PCR; the TCRdb copy retains only in-frame clones and omits some. The sample shows some 120,000 clones, approximately 80% of them seen only once. The sample originates from a study of cytomegalovirus exposure and HLA in healthy donors. In the study overall: Unique TCR beta sequences numbering approximately 100 million came from 150 million to 200 million T cells in an earlier analysis. Around 81% of 398 genotyped donors fell in the Caucasian-associated ancestry cluster.

Germline CDR1 and CDR2: SGHRS and YFSETQ. The V gene lost 5 bases and the J gene lost 0 bases, with 12 bases spanning the gap. The CDR3 consists of 14 residues. Study-wide points: The investigators catalogued 150 or so TCR beta chains as cytomegalovirus-associated. Presence/absence comparisons presumed near-even sequencing depth among donors.

The sequence was collected from a man in his fifties in good health and CMV-seronegative. The source material was PBMCs. The J gene is TRBJ2-7, the V gene TRBV5-1; possible D gene TRBD2, 6 bases. CDR3 amino acids: CASRPGGSSYEQYF. As DNA, the CDR3 is TGCGCCAGCAGGCCAGGAGGGAGCTCCTACGAGCAGTACTTC.